Listed below are T cell receptor beta chains from one sample, sequenced in a study of CXCR3-negative and CXCR3-positive naive CD8 T cells. TCRdb reprocessed the 5' RACE reads and stores each CDR3 protein as one record, lacking DNA. The sample table sets out about 58,000 distinct CDR3 sequences. Material for sequencing was naive CXCR3- CD8+ T cells from blood. The receptor set was obtained from a human donor in good health. Some clones in this sample may be carry-over from other donors' samples. CDR3s include the opening cysteine and the closing phenylalanine or tryptophan.

CSAGTTTSSYNEQFF	TRBJ2-1	TRBV29-1
CAISEPGTSYEQYF	TRBJ2-7	TRBV10-3
CASSYSTRGYYEQYF	TRBJ2-7	TRBV6-5
CASSLDVTDTQYF	TRBJ2-3	TRBV7-2
CASSGLTRVDGYTF	TRBJ1-2	TRBV27
CASSQVSVGPFYNEQFF	TRBJ2-1	TRBV3-1
CASSEIRDNYEQYF	TRBJ2-7	TRBV28
CASSFTGFSYYGYTF	TRBJ1-2	TRBV28
CASRGLAGSTDTQYF	TRBJ2-3	TRBV6-4
CASSFVDSYEQYF	TRBJ2-7	TRBV28
CASSLDPRGDTQYF	TRBJ2-3	TRBV27
CSARDPGTGTTGELFF	TRBJ2-2	TRBV20-1
CASSLGRDTDTQYF	TRBJ2-3	TRBV6-4
CASSQPEGDLETQYF	TRBJ2-5	TRBV13
CASSLAGTVISSYNEQFF	TRBJ2-1	TRBV11-2
CSARTEGRDRPYEQYF	TRBJ2-7	TRBV20-1